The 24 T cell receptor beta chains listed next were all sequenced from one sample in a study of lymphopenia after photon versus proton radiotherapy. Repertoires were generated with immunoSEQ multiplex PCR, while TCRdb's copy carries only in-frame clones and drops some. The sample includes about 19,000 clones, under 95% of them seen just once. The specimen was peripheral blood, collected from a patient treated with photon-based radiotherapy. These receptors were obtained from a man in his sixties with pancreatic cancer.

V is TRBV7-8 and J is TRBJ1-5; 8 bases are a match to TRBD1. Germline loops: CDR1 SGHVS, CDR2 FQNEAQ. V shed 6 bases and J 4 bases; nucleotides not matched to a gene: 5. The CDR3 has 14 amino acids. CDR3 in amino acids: CASRSGTGNQPQHF. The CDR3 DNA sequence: TGTGCCAGCAGATCCGGGACAGGTAATCAGCCCCAGCATTTT.

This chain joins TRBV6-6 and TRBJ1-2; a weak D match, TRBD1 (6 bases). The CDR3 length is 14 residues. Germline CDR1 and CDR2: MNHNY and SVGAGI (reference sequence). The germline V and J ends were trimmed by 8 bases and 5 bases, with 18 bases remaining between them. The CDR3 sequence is CASRGPGGAYGYTF. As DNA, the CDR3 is TGTGCCAGCCGCGGTCCCGGGGGGGCGTATGGCTACACCTTC.

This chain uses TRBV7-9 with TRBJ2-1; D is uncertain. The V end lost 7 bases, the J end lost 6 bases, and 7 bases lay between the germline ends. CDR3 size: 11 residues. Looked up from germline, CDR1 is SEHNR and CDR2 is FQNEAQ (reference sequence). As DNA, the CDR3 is TGTGCCAGCACCTCCCTCAATGAGCAGTTCTTC. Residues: CASTSLNEQFF. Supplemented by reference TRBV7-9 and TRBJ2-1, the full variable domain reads DTGVSQNPRHKITKRGQNVTFRCDPISEHNRLYWYRQTLGQGPEFLTYFQNEAQLEKSRLLSDRFSAERPKGSFSTLEIQRTEQGDSAMYLCASTSLNEQFFGPGTRLTVL.

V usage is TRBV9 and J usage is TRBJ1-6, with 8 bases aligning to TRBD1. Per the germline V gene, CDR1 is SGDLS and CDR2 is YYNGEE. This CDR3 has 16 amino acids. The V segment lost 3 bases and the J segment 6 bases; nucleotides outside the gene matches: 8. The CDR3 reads CASSADRGWGNSPLHF. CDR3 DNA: TGTGCCAGCAGCGCCGACAGGGGATGGGGTAATTCACCCCTCCACTTT.

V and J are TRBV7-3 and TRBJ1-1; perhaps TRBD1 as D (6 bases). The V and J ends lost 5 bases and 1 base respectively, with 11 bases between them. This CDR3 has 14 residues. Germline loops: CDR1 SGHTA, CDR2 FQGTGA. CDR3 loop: CASSLDSSNTEAFF. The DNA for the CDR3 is TGTGCCAGCAGCCTGGACAGTTCGAACACTGAAGCTTTCTTT.

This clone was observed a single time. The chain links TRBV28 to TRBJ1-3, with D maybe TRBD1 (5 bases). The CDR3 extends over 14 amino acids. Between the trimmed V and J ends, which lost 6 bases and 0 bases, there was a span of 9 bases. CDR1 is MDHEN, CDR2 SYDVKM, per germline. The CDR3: CASRRQFSGNTIYF. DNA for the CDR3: TGTGCCAGCAGAAGACAGTTCTCTGGAAACACCATATATTTT.

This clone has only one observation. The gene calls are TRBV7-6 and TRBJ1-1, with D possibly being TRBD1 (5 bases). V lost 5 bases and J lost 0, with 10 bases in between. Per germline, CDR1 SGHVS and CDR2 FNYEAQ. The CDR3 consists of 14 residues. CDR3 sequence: CASSVGTLNTEAFF. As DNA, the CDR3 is TGTGCCAGCAGCGTGGGGACGTTGAACACTGAAGCTTTCTTT.

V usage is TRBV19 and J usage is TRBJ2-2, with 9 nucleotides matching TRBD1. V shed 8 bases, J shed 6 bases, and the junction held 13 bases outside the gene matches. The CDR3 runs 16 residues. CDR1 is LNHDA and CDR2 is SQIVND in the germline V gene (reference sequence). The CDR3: CASSPTGGLISGELFF. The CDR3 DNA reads TGTGCCAGTTCTCCCACAGGGGGCTTAATTTCCGGGGAGCTGTTTTTT.

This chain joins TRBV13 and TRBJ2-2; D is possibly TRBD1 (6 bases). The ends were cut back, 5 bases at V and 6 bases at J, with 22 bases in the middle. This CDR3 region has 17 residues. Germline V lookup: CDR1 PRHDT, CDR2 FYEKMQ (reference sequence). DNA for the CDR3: TGTGCCAGCAGCCTCAGGGGTGGGGGCTTGTTTCCCGGGGAGCTGTTTTTT. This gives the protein CASSLRGGGLFPGELFF.

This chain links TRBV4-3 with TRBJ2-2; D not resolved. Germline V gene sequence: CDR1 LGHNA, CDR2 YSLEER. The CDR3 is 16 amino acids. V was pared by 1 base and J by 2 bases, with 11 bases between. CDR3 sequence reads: CASSQVEVRNTGELFF. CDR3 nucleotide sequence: TGCGCCAGCAGCCAAGTCGAGGTCAGAAACACCGGGGAGCTGTTTTTT.

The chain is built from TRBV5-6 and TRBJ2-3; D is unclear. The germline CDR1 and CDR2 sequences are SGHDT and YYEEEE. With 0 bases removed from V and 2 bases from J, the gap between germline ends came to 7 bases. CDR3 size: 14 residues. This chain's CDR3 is CASSLGAHTDTQYF. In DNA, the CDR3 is TGTGCCAGCAGCTTGGGGGCCCACACAGATACGCAGTATTTT. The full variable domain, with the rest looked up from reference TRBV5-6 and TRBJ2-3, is DAGVTQSPTHLIKTRGQQVTLRCSPKSGHDTVSWYQQALGQGPQFIFQYYEEEERQRGNFPDRFSGHQFPNYSSELNVNALLLGDSALYLCASSLGAHTDTQYFGPGTRLTVL.

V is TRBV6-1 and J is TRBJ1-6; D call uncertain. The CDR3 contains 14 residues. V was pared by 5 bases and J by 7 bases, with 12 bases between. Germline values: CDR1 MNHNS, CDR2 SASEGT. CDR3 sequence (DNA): TGTGCCAGCAGTAAGGACGGACTGAATTCACCCCTCCACTTT. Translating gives CASSKDGLNSPLHF.

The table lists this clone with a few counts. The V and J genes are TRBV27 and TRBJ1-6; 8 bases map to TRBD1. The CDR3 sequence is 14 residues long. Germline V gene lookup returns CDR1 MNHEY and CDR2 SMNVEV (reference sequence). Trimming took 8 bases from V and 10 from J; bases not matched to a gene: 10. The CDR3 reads CASGWTGRRSPLHF. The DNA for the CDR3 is TGTGCCAGCGGCTGGACAGGGAGGCGGTCACCCCTCCACTTT.

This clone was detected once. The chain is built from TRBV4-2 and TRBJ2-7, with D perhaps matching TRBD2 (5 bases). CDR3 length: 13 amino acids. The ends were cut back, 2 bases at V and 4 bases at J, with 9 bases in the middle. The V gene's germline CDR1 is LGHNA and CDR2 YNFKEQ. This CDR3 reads CASSQRGLYEQYF. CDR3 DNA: TGTGCCAGCAGCCAACGGGGTTTATACGAGCAGTACTTC.

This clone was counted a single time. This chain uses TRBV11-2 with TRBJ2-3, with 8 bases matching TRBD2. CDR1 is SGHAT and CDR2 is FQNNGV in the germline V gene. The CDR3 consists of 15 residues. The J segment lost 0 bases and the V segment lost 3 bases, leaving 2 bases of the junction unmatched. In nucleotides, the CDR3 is TGTGCCAGCAGCTTCGGGGGGGCTAGCACAGATACGCAGTATTTT. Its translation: CASSFGGASTDTQYF.

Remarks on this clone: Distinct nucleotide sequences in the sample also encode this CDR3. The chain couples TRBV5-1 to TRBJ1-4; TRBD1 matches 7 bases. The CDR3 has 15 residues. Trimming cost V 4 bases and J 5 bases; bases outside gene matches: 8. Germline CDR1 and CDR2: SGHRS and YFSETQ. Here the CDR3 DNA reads TGCGCCAGCAGCCTGCGACAGGGAGGGAATGAAAAACTGTTTTTT. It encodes CASSLRQGGNEKLFF.

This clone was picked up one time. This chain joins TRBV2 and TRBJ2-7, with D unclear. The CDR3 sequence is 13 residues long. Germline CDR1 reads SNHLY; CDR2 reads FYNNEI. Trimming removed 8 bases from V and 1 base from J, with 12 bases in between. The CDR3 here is CASRPSPSYEQYF. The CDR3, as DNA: TGTGCCAGCCGTCCGTCTCCTTCCTACGAGCAGTACTTC.

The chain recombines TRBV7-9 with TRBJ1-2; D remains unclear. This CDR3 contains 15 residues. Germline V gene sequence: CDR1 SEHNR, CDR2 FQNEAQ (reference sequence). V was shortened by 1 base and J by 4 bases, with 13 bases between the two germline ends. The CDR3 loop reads CASSLEVLGAYGYTF. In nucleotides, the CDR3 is TGTGCCAGCAGCTTAGAAGTTTTAGGTGCCTATGGCTACACCTTC.

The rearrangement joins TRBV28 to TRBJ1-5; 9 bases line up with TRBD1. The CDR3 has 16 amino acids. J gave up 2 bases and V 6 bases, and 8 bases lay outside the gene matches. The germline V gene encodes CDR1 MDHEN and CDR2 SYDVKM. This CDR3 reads CASRTGGIYGNQPQHF. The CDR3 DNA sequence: TGTGCCAGCAGGACAGGGGGGATTTACGGCAATCAGCCCCAGCATTTT.

The CDR3 sequence is CASSLKPGTIGRSTDTQYF. In nucleotides, the CDR3 is TGTGCCAGCAGCTTAAAACCCGGGACAATCGGACGTAGCACAGATACGCAGTATTTT. The chain links TRBV11-2 to TRBJ2-3; D possibly corresponds to TRBD1 (6 bases). Trimming took 2 bases from V and 0 from J, leaving 21 bases between them. This CDR3 is built from 19 residues. Germline V gene lookup returns CDR1 SGHAT and CDR2 FQNNGV.

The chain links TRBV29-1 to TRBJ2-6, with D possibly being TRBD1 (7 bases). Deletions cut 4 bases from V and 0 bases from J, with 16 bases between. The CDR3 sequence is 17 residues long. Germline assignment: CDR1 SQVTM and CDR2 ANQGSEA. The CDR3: CSVGWGDSYSGANVLTF. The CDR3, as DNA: TGCAGCGTTGGGTGGGGGGACAGTTACTCTGGGGCCAACGTCCTGACTTTC.

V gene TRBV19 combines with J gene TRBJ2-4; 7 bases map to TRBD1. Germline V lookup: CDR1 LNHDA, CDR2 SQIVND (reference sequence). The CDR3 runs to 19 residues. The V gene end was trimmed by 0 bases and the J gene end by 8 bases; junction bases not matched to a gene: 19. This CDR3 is CASSIEPFTDRRDSDIQYF. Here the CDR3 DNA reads TGTGCCAGTAGTATAGAACCTTTCACGGATCGTAGGGACAGTGACATTCAGTACTTC.

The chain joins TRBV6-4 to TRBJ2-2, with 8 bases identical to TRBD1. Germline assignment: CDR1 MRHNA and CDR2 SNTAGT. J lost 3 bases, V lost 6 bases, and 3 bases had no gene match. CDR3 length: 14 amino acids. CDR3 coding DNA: TGTGCCAGCAGCGAACAGGGGGACACCGGGGAGCTGTTTTTT. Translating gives CASSEQGDTGELFF.

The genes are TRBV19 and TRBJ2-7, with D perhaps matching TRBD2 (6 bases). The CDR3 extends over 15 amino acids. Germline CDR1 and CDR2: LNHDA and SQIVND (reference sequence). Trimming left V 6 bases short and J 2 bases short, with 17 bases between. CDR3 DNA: TGTGCCAGTAGCCGCGGAGGGGCAGTAGCCTACGAGCAGTACTTC. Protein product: CASSRGGAVAYEQYF.